This T cell receptor (beta chain) stems from a study of blood T cells in healthy people across ages (dated by TCRdb to the mid-2010s). Background on the whole study: In model experiments, roughly one uniquely barcoded TCR beta cDNA molecule per two T cells was captured by template switching. The study measured age-related changes in TCR beta repertoire diversity using deep sequencing normalized with unique cDNA molecular identifiers. The donors were split into four age groups: young (average about 16 years), middle-aged (over 35), aged (approximately 60) and long-lived (approximately 80). For two donors (one aged 18 to 30 and one aged 80 or older), the study analyzed two additional independent replicas of 1 million unique cDNA reads from the same blood draw. To avoid experimental bias, donors of different ages were randomly spread across the sequencing lanes. Overall study results and their limits: As age increased, observed TCR beta diversity per million T cells dropped in a roughly linear way, and a significant reduction was already evident by age 40. Bulk unsorted PBMC profiling prevented conclusive comparison of naive and antigen-experienced compartments. The CMV infection status of donors was not known, potentially confounding age-related changes in expanded clonotypes. Observed TCR beta diversity correlated strongly with the percentage of naive T cells measured by flow cytometry. The long-lived group showed more naive CD4+ T cells, fewer expanded clones and increased TCR diversity than the aged group, suggesting age selection. Estimates of total diversity based on one million sequenced T cells were regarded as lower bounds and as underestimates.

From its cysteine to its phenylalanine, the CDR3 spans 14 amino acids. The kept DNA is CDR3 alone, 42 bases in frame from the first base. The V and J ends are trimmed by 3 bases and 9 bases, leaving 15 bases between them. According to the germline V gene (reference sequence), CDR1 reads MNHEY and CDR2 reads SMNVEV. Library prep was done by 5' RACE. The instrument was an Illumina HiSeq 2500. A second PCR of roughly 6 to 12 cycles was performed with a sample-barcoded 5' primer and a J-beta primer mix. Each TCR beta cDNA molecule received a unique molecular identifier from a template-switch 5' adaptor carrying 12 random nucleotides. Each sample yielded at least 2.5 million CDR3-containing paired-end reads. First-strand cDNA synthesis was performed from all RNA using the Mint cDNA synthesis kit, with priming by a TRBC-specific oligonucleotide. Following uracil-DNA glycosylase treatment, all cDNA underwent a first 18-cycle PCR with the universal primers M1SS and BC2_uni_R. The paper's data handling went like this. Each sample was normalized by randomly selecting 1 million high-quality reads, each carrying a distinct molecular identifier. Reads sharing molecular identifiers were discarded rather than binned into consensus sequences. MiTCR, run with a Q25 quality threshold and the strictest error-elimination algorithm, handled CDR3 identification, clonotype clustering and error correction. Lower-bound total TCR beta diversity was estimated with a nonparametric unseen species model using Euler transformation. TCRdb trimmed public reads at Q25 via fastp, called clones via MiXCR and kept in-frame beta chains. Every distinct CDR3 protein forms one entry, paired with its most common genes and DNA. The authors' filters were not applied to this entry. The sample table contains around 1,500,000 distinct CDR3 sequences; only one count was recorded for approximately 38% of them. The ten largest clones add up to 7% to 9.5% of the sample.

Systemically healthy Caucasian individuals from Russia, 35 to 50 in total and aged about 6 to 95 years, were included as donors. Each donor gave ten milliliters of peripheral blood, collected into EDTA-treated Vacutainer tubes. Ficoll-Paque density-gradient centrifugation was used to isolate PBMCs, with at least 7 million obtained per sample. Total RNA was extracted from PBMCs with Trizol reagent, with at least 5 micrograms obtained per sample. Naive CD45RAhigh/CD27high T cell percentages were measured by flow cytometry on a PBMC aliquot from every donor. In the case of this clonotype: Its antigen is currently not known. No base quality information exists; no much larger clone differs at one position.

This chain joins TRBV27 to TRBJ2-1, with the D gene not confidently named. Sequencing was carried out using blood. This sequence originates from a woman under 30 in good health. The CDR3: CASSFDLIGREQFF. The DNA sequence reads TGTGCCAGCAGTTTTGATTTGATCGGGCGTGAGCAGTTCTTC.